Sequencing of this T cell receptor (beta chain) was carried out in a study of circulating and synovial CD4+ cells in juvenile arthritis. Study-wide findings and caveats: These repertoires were less diverse than bulk blood CD4 repertoires. Circulating pathogenic-like lymphocytes shared a substantially higher fraction of CDR3 sequences with synovium than bulk blood.

With respect to this clone: Its antigen remains unidentified.

TCRdb's table, derived via immunoSEQ multiplex PCR, lists solely in-frame clones and lacks some. Counted here are tens of thousands of clones, nearly 95% occurring once; the ten biggest clones make up 0.55% to 0.85%. This TCR came from a human donor with juvenile idiopathic arthritis. Sequencing was performed on CD4+ T cells from blood.

CDR3 protein: CASSVGYRGGTGELFF. The CDR3, as DNA: TGTGCCAGCAGCGTAGGATACAGGGGAGGCACCGGGGAGCTGTTTTTT. The gene calls are TRBV9 and TRBJ2-2; D is perhaps TRBD1 (7 bases). V was clipped by 0 bases and J by 4 bases, with 13 bases between them. This CDR3 is 16 amino acids long. Germline loops: CDR1 SGDLS, CDR2 YYNGEE.